The present T cell receptor beta chain was sequenced within a study of blood T cell repertoires in COVID-19. This CDR3 contains 12 residues. The germline V and J ends were trimmed by 3 bases and 5 bases, with 8 bases remaining between them. The germline CDR1 and CDR2 sequences are SGDLS and YYNGEE. Assay: immunoSEQ multiplex PCR; the TCRdb copy retains only in-frame clones and omits some. Counted here are 200,000 to 250,000 clones, over 70% occurring once; the ten biggest clones make up about 7%. The genes are TRBV9 and TRBJ1-1; D gene ambiguous. The source is an older woman with acute or convalescent COVID-19. The sequenced sample consisted of peripheral blood. The CDR3 DNA is TGTGCCAGCAGCGCGGTAGAGACTGAAGCTTTCTTT. This translates into CASSAVETEAFF.